This is a list of T cell receptor beta chains from one sample in a study of PD-L1 blockade in urothelial cancer. Assay: immunoSEQ multiplex PCR; the TCRdb copy retains only in-frame clones and omits some. The sample yields 45,000 to 65,000 clones, 75% to 90% seen once. The input for sequencing was PBMCs, taken around atezolizumab (anti-PD-L1) treatment. These TCRs come from a man in his forties or fifties with urothelial cancer. Both conserved end residues are part of each CDR3. A D gene is named only where the DNA matches it firmly. The size of a clone is reported for some rows only, either as once, few or many, or as a class for expanded clones.

clone_size: -; v_call: TRBV11-2; cdr3_length: 16; j_call: TRBJ1-2; d_call: -; cdr3_aa: CASSRLSGRINYGYTF; cdr3_nt: TGTGCCAGCAGCCGACTAAGCGGACGGATTAACTATGGCTACACCTTC
clone_size: once; v_call: TRBV5-1; cdr3_length: 14; j_call: TRBJ1-1; d_call: TRBD1; cdr3_aa: CASSPRQGGGEAFF; cdr3_nt: TGCGCCAGCAGCCCCCGACAGGGAGGTGGTGAAGCTTTCTTT
clone_size: -; v_call: TRBV15; cdr3_length: 15; j_call: TRBJ2-3; d_call: TRBD2; cdr3_aa: CATSRESGLVDTQYF; cdr3_nt: TGTGCCACCAGCAGAGAATCAGGACTAGTAGATACGCAGTATTTT
clone_size: -; v_call: TRBV5-1; cdr3_length: 12; j_call: TRBJ1-1; d_call: TRBD1; cdr3_aa: CASRGTGSLAFF; cdr3_nt: TGCGCCAGCAGAGGGACAGGGAGTTTAGCTTTCTTT
clone_size: -; v_call: TRBV7-9; cdr3_length: 13; j_call: TRBJ2-1; d_call: TRBD2; cdr3_aa: CASSNSGRNEQFF; cdr3_nt: TGTGCCAGCAGTAATAGCGGGAGGAATGAGCAGTTCTTC
clone_size: -; v_call: TRBV28; cdr3_length: 15; j_call: TRBJ1-1; d_call: -; cdr3_aa: CASSSLSLSNTEAFF; cdr3_nt: TGTGCCAGCAGTTCCCTTTCCCTCTCTAACACTGAAGCTTTCTTT
clone_size: -; v_call: TRBV6-1; cdr3_length: 15; j_call: TRBJ2-7; d_call: TRBD2; cdr3_aa: CASSRTSGSSYEQYF; cdr3_nt: TGTGCCAGCAGTAGGACTAGCGGCAGCTCCTACGAGCAGTACTTC
clone_size: -; v_call: TRBV5-1; cdr3_length: 14; j_call: TRBJ2-7; d_call: -; cdr3_aa: CASSLAWGLFEQYF; cdr3_nt: TGCGCCAGCAGCTTGGCATGGGGGCTATTCGAGCAGTACTTC
clone_size: -; v_call: TRBV9; cdr3_length: 13; j_call: TRBJ1-1; d_call: -; cdr3_aa: CASSVTTNTEAFF; cdr3_nt: TGTGCCAGCAGCGTAACAACAAACACTGAAGCTTTCTTT
clone_size: -; v_call: TRBV6-5; cdr3_length: 14; j_call: TRBJ2-5; d_call: TRBD1; cdr3_aa: CASSHGQGQETQYF; cdr3_nt: TGTGCCAGCAGTCATGGACAGGGGCAAGAGACCCAGTACTTC
clone_size: -; v_call: TRBV9; cdr3_length: 16; j_call: TRBJ2-5; d_call: TRBD1; cdr3_aa: CASSAGTGAFQETQYF; cdr3_nt: TGTGCCAGCAGCGCCGGGACAGGGGCCTTTCAAGAGACCCAGTACTTC
clone_size: -; v_call: TRBV29-1; cdr3_length: 15; j_call: TRBJ2-1; d_call: -; cdr3_aa: CSVEFPLWFHNEQFF; cdr3_nt: TGCAGCGTTGAATTCCCACTTTGGTTTCACAATGAGCAGTTCTTC
clone_size: few; v_call: TRBV9; cdr3_length: 15; j_call: TRBJ2-3; d_call: -; cdr3_aa: CASSTSGSWGDTQYF; cdr3_nt: TGTGCCAGCAGCACGAGCGGATCCTGGGGAGATACGCAGTATTTT
clone_size: -; v_call: TRBV5-1; cdr3_length: 17; j_call: TRBJ2-3; d_call: TRBD1; cdr3_aa: CASSVRATGLSPDTQYF; cdr3_nt: TGCGCCAGCAGCGTGAGAGCGACAGGGTTGAGCCCAGATACGCAGTATTTT
clone_size: -; v_call: TRBV5-1; cdr3_length: 14; j_call: TRBJ1-2; d_call: -; cdr3_aa: CASSLANTLGGYTF; cdr3_nt: TGCGCCAGCAGCTTGGCCAATACACTAGGCGGCTACACCTTC
clone_size: -; v_call: TRBV6-1; cdr3_length: 14; j_call: TRBJ1-5; d_call: TRBD1; cdr3_aa: CASSGTGTYEAQHF; cdr3_nt: TGTGCCAGCAGTGGGACAGGGACCTACGAGGCCCAGCATTTT
clone_size: -; v_call: TRBV28; cdr3_length: 19; j_call: TRBJ2-6; d_call: TRBD1; cdr3_aa: CASSSLTGTGNSGANVLTF; cdr3_nt: TGTGCCAGCAGTTCCCTAACCGGGACAGGGAACTCTGGGGCCAACGTCCTGACTTTC
clone_size: -; v_call: TRBV6-5; cdr3_length: 15; j_call: TRBJ2-7; d_call: -; cdr3_aa: CASRLGGTGSYEQYF; cdr3_nt: TGTGCCAGCAGACTAGGGGGTACGGGGTCCTACGAGCAGTACTTC
clone_size: -; v_call: TRBV6-1; cdr3_length: 10; j_call: TRBJ1-2; d_call: -; cdr3_aa: CASRSQSYTF; cdr3_nt: TGTGCCAGCAGATCACAGAGCTACACCTTC
clone_size: -; v_call: TRBV5-1; cdr3_length: 17; j_call: TRBJ2-1; d_call: TRBD2; cdr3_aa: CASSLVTAGVWSNEQFF; cdr3_nt: TGCGCCAGCAGCCTTGTGACAGCGGGAGTCTGGAGCAATGAGCAGTTCTTC
clone_size: few; v_call: TRBV7-2; cdr3_length: 14; j_call: TRBJ1-4; d_call: -; cdr3_aa: CASSHGQVNEKLFF; cdr3_nt: TGTGCCAGCAGCCACGGACAAGTTAATGAAAAACTGTTTTTT
clone_size: -; v_call: TRBV7-8; cdr3_length: 15; j_call: TRBJ2-7; d_call: TRBD2; cdr3_aa: CASSSQGLAGVEQYF; cdr3_nt: TGTGCCAGCAGCTCGCAGGGACTAGCGGGAGTTGAGCAGTACTTC
clone_size: -; v_call: TRBV6-4; cdr3_length: 17; j_call: TRBJ2-2; d_call: TRBD2; cdr3_aa: CASSPLAGRSNTGELFF; cdr3_nt: TGTGCCAGCAGCCCACTAGCGGGCCGATCGAACACCGGGGAGCTGTTTTTT
clone_size: -; v_call: TRBV11-2; cdr3_length: 15; j_call: TRBJ2-1; d_call: TRBD2; cdr3_aa: CASSPRLAGGNEQFF; cdr3_nt: TGTGCCAGCAGCCCCCGACTAGCGGGGGGAAATGAGCAGTTCTTC
clone_size: -; v_call: TRBV5-4; cdr3_length: 14; j_call: TRBJ2-2; d_call: TRBD1; cdr3_aa: CASSPTGGRRELFF; cdr3_nt: TGTGCCAGCAGCCCGACAGGGGGGCGTCGGGAGCTGTTTTTT
clone_size: -; v_call: TRBV10-1; cdr3_length: 15; j_call: TRBJ1-1; d_call: -; cdr3_aa: CASSAQRLGGTEAFF; cdr3_nt: TGCGCCAGCAGTGCCCAACGACTCGGGGGGACTGAAGCTTTCTTT
clone_size: few; v_call: TRBV30; cdr3_length: 12; j_call: TRBJ2-3; d_call: -; cdr3_aa: CAWSPGTDTQYF; cdr3_nt: TGTGCCTGGAGCCCGGGCACAGATACGCAGTATTTT